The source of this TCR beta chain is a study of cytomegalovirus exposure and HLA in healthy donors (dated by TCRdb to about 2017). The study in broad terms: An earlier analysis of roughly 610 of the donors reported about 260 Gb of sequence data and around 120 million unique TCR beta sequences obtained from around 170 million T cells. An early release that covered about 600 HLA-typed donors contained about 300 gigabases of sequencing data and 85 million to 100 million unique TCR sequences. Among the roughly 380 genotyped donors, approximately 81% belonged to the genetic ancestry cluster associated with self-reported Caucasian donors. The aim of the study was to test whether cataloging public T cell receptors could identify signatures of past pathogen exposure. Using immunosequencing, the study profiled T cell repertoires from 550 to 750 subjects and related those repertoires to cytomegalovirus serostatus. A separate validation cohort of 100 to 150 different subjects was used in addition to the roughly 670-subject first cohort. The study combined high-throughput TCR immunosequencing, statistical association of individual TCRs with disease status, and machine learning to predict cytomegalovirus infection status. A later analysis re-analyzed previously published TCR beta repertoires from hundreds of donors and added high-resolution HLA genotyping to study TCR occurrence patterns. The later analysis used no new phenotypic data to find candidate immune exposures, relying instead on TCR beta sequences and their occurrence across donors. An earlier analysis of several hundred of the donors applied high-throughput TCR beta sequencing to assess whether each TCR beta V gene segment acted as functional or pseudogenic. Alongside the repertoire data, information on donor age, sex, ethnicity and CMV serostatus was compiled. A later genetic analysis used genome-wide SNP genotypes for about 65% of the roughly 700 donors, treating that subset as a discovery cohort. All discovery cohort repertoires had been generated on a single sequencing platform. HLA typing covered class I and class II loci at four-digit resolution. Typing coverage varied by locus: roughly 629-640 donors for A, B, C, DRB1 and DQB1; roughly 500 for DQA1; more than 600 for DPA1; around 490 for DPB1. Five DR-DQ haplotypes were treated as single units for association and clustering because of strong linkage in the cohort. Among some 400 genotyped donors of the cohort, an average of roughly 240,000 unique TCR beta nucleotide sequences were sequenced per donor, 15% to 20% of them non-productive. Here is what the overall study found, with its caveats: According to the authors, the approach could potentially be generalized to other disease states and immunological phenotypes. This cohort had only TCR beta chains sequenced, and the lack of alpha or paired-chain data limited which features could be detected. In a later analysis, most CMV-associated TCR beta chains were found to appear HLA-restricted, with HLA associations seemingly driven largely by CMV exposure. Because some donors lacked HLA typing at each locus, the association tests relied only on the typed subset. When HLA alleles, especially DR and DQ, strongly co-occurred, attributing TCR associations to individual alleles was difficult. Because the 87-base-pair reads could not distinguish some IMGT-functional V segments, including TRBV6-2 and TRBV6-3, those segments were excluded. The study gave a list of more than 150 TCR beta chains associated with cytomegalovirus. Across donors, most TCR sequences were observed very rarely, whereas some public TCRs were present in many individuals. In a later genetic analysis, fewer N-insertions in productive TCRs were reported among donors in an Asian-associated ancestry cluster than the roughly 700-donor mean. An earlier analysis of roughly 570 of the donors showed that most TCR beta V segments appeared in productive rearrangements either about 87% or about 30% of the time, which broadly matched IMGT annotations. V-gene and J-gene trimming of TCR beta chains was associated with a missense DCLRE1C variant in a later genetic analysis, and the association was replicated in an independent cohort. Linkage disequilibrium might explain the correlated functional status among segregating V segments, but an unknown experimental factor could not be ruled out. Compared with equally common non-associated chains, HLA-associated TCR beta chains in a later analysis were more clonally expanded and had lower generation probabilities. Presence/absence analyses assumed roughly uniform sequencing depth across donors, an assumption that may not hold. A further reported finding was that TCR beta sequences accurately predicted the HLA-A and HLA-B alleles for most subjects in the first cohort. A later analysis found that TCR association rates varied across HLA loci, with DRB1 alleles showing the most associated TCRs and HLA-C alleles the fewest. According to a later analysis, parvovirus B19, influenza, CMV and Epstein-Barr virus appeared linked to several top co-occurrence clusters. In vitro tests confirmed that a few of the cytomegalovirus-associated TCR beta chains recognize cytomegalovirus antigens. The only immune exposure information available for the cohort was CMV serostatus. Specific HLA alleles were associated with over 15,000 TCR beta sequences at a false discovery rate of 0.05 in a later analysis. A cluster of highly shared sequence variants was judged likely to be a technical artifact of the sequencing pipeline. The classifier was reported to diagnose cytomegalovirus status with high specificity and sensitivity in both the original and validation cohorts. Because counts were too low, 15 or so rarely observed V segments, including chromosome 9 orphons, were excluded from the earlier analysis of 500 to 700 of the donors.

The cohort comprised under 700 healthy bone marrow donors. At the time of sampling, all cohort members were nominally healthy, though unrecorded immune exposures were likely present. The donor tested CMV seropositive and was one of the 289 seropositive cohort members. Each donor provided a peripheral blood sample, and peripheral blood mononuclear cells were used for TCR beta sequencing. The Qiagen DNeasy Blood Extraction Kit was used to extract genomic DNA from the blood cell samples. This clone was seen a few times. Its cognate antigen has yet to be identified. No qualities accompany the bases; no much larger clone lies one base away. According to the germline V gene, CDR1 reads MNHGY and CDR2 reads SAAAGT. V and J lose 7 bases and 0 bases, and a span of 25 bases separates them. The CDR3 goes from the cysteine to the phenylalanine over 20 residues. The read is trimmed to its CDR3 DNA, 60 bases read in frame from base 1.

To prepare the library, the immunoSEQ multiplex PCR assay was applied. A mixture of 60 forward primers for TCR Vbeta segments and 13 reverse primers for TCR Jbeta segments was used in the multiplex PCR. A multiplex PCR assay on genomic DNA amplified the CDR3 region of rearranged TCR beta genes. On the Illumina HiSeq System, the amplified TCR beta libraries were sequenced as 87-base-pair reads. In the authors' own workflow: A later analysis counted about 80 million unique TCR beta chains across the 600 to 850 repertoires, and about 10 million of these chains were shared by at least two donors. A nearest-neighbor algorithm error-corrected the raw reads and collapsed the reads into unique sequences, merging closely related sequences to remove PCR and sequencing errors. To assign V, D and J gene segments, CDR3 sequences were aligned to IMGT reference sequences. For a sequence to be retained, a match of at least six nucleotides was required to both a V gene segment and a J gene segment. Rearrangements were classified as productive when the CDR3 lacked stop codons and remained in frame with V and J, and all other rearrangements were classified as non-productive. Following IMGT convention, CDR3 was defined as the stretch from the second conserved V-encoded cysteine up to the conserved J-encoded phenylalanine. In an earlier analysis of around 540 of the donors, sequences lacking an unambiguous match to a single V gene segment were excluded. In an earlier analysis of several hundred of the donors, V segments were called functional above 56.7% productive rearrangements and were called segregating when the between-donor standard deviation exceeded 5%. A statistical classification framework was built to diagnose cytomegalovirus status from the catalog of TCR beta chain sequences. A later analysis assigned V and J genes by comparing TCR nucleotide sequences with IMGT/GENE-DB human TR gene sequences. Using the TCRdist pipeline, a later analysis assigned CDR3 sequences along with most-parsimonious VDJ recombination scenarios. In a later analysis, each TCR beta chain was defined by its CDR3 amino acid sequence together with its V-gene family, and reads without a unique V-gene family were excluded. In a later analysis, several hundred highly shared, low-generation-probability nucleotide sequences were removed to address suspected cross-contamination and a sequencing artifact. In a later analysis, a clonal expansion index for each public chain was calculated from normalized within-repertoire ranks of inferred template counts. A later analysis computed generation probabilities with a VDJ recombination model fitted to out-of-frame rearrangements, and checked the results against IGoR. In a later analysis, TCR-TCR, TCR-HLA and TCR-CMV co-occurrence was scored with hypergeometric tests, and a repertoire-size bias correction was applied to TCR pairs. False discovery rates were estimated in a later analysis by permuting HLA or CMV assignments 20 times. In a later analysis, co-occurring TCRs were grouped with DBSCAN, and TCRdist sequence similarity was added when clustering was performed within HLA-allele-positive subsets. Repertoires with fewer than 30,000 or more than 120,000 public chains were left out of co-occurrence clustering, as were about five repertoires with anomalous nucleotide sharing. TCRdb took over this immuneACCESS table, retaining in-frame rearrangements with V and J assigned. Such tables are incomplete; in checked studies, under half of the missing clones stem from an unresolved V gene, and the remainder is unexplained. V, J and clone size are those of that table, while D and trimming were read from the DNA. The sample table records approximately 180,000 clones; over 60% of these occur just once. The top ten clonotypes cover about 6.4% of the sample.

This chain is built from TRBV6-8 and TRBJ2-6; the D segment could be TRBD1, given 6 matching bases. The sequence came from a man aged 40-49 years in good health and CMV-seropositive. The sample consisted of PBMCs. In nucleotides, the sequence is TGTGCCAGCATCCCGGGGCGTAGGACAGCGTACCCCTCTGGGGCCAACGTCCTGACTTTC. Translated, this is CASIPGRRTAYPSGANVLTF.